This entry concerns a single T cell receptor (beta chain). This sample was taken from a study of T cell clones after liver transplantation. Overall study context: At least one year of complete immunosuppression withdrawal without enzymes over twice normal defined tolerance. Timepoints were pre-transplant, pre-withdrawal, and after withdrawal was completed or failed.

With 6 bases clipped from V and 6 bases from J, the junction kept 6 bases outside the gene matches. The CDR3 has 15 amino acids. Germline values: CDR1 LNHDA, CDR2 SQIVND (reference sequence). The assay was immunoSEQ multiplex PCR, and TCRdb's table has in-frame clones only and misses some. This sample has tens of thousands of clones, with around 70% found just once. The chain combines TRBV19 with TRBJ1-4, with 11 bases fitting TRBD1. This TCR was sampled from a human patient who received a liver transplant. The T cells may partly be graft donor cells. Specimen: CD4+ T cells from blood, collected at the 22-month timepoint. The CDR3 loop reads CASRPGTGGDEKLFF. Here the CDR3 DNA reads TGTGCCAGTAGACCTGGGACAGGGGGGGATGAAAAACTGTTTTTT.